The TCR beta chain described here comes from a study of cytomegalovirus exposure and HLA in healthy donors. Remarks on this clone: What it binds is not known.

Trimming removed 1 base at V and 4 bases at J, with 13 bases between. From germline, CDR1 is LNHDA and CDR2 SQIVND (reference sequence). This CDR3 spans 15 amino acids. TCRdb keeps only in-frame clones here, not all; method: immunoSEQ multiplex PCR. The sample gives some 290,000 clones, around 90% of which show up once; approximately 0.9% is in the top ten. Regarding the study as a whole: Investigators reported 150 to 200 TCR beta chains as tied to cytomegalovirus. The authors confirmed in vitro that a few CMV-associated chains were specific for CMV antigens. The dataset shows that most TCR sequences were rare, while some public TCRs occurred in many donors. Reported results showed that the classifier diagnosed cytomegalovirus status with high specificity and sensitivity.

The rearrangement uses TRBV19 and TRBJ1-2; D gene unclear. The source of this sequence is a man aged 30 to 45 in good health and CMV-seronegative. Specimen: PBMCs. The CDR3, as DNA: TGTGCCAGTAGTATAGTCGCGGGCAGTTTCTATGGCTACACCTTC. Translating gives CASSIVAGSFYGYTF. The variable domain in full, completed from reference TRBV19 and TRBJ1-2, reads DGGITQSPKYLFRKEGQNVTLSCEQNLNHDAMYWYRQDPGQGLRLIYYSQIVNDFQKGDIAEGYSVSREKKESFPLTVTSAQKNPTAFYLCASSIVAGSFYGYTFGSGTRLTVV.